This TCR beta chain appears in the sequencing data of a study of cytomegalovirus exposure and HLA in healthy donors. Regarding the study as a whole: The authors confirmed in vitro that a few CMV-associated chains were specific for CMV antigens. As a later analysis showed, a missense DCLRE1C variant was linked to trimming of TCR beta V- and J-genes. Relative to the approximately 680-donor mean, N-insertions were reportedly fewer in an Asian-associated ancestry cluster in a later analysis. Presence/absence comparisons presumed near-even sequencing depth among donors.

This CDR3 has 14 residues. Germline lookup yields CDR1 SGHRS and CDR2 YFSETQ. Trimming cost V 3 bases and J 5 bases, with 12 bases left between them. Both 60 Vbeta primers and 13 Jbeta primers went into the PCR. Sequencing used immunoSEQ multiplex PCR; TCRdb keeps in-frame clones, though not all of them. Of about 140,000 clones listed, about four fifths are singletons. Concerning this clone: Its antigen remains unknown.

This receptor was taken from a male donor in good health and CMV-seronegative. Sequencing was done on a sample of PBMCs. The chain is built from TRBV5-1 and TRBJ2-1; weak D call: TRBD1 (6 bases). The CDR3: CASSWDISNNEQFF. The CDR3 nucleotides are TGCGCCAGCAGCTGGGACATATCCAACAATGAGCAGTTCTTC. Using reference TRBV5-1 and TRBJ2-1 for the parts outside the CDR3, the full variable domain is KAGVTQTPRYLIKTRGQQVTLSCSPISGHRSVSWYQQTPGQGLQFLFEYFSETQRNKGNFPGRFSGRQFSNSRSEMNVSTLELGDSALYLCASSWDISNNEQFFGPGTRLTVL.